This TCR beta chain was recorded in a study of cytomegalovirus exposure and HLA in healthy donors. Per the germline V gene, CDR1 is SGHRS and CDR2 is YFSETQ. The CDR3 is 16 residues long. V lost 7 bases, J lost 4 bases, and 14 bases stayed unmatched. Vbeta (60) and Jbeta (13) primers were used in the PCR. TCRdb's copy holds only in-frame clones and misses some; the assay was immunoSEQ multiplex PCR. Of 100,000 to 120,000 clones in the sample, approximately 86% were seen once. The receptor comes from a man aged 40-55 years in good health and CMV-seronegative. The chain uses TRBV5-1 and TRBJ2-3, with 8 positions matching TRBD1. Input material: PBMCs. CDR3 protein: CASGALQGAGADTQYF. CDR3 nucleotide sequence: TGCGCCAGCGGCGCCCTCCAGGGGGCAGGCGCAGATACGCAGTATTTT.